The next 31 T cell receptor beta chains were all read from a single sample in a study of patients and donors after allogeneic stem cell transplantation. TCRdb analysed the RT-PCR reads with MiXCR anew, one entry per CDR3 protein. Altogether 400,000 to 500,000 distinct CDR3 sequences are present, roughly 17% being singletons, with the ten largest covering less than 9.5%. The sequencing sample was made of blood, either unsorted or a sorted T cell fraction (not recorded which). These receptors were obtained from a human donor who was either an allogeneic HSCT recipient or a stem cell or donor lymphocyte infusion donor (not recorded which). It is not recorded whose cells these are; they may come from a transplant donor.

The chain has TRBV28 and TRBJ2-1, with D perhaps matching TRBD2 (6 bases). This CDR3 comprises 17 residues. Germline V lookup: CDR1 MDHEN, CDR2 SYDVKM. V was shortened by 6 bases and J by 0 bases, with 18 bases between the two germline ends. The CDR3 DNA is TGTGCCAGCAGCAACTGGGACTTCCAGAGCTCCTACAATGAGCAGTTCTTC. Translation gives CASSNWDFQSSYNEQFF. The variable domain in full, with the rest retrieved from reference TRBV28 and TRBJ2-1, is DVKVTQSSRYLVKRTGEKVFLECVQDMDHENMFWYRQDPGLGLRLIYFSYDVKMKEKGDIPEGYSVSREKKERFSLILESASTNQTSMYLCASSNWDFQSSYNEQFFGPGTRLTVL.

This clonotype was picked up a small number of times. Germline is not matched at one junction end, which may reflect a read error. The rearrangement joins TRBV29-1 to TRBJ1-1, with 9 bases lining up with TRBD1. CDR3 size: 12 residues. The germline CDR1 and CDR2 sequences are SQVTM and ANQGSEA. CDR3 coding DNA: TGCAGCGTTGAGTCGTTAGGGACAGGGTGTCTCTTT. This encodes CSVESLGTGCLF.

This clonotype was detected a few times. The rearrangement joins TRBV7-9 to TRBJ2-5; D is tentatively TRBD1 or TRBD2 (6 bases each). The CDR3 loop spans 17 amino acids. Germline CDR1 is SEHNR and CDR2 is FQNEAQ (reference sequence). V was trimmed by 2 bases and J by 4 bases, leaving 20 bases between them. The CDR3 loop reads CASSLLITGALGETQYF. Written as DNA, the CDR3 is TGTGCCAGCAGCTTACTGATCACGGGGGCCTTAGGAGAGACCCAGTACTTC.

This clonotype occurred many times. J is TRBJ1-1 and V is TRBV10-3; maybe TRBD1 (5 bases). The CDR3 is made up of 13 amino acids. CDR1 and CDR2 from the germline V gene are ENHRY and SYGVKD. Trimming pared 3 bases from V and 6 bases from J, leaving 11 bases between. Here the CDR3 DNA reads TGTGCCATCAGTGATGGCAGGGACCCTGAAGCTTTCTTT. This sequence encodes CAISDGRDPEAFF.

J is TRBJ1-2 and V is TRBV5-1, with TRBD1 identical over 8 bases. Germline CDR1 is SGHRS and CDR2 is YFSETQ. The CDR3 extends over 14 amino acids. The V segment lost 6 bases and the J segment 2 bases; nucleotides outside the gene matches: 6. The CDR3 is CASTGDRTNYGYTF. In DNA form, the CDR3 reads TGCGCCAGCACGGGGGACAGGACAAACTATGGCTACACCTTC.

This clonotype has ten or more counts. The rearrangement links TRBV5-1 to TRBJ2-3; D unresolved. This CDR3 comprises 14 residues. V lost 0 bases and J lost 2, with 7 bases in between. Germline lookup yields CDR1 SGHRS and CDR2 YFSETQ. CDR3 residues: CASSLGQLTDTQYF. CDR3 sequence (DNA): TGCGCCAGCAGCTTGGGCCAGCTCACAGATACGCAGTATTTT.

J is TRBJ2-2 and V is TRBV7-2; TRBD2 matches 7 bases. After removal of 5 bases from V and 1 base from J, the junction contained 1 base not matched to a gene. Germline V gene data show CDR1 as SGHTA and CDR2 as FQGNSA. The CDR3 covers 14 residues. The CDR3 sequence: CASSASGNTGELFF. Written as DNA, the CDR3 is TGTGCCAGCAGCGCTAGCGGGAACACCGGGGAGCTGTTTTTT.

The rearrangement uses TRBV25-1 and TRBJ2-3, with TRBD1 matching 9 bases. CDR3 size: 14 residues. Trimming removed 1 base from V and 8 bases from J; junction bases left unmatched: 4. CDR1 and CDR2 from the germline V gene are MGHDK and SYGVNS. The CDR3 region has the DNA TGTGCCAGCAGTGAATCGGGACAGGGTGTTACGCAGTATTTT. Translated: CASSESGQGVTQYF. Combining the CDR3 with reference TRBV25-1 and TRBJ2-3 gives the whole variable domain EADIYQTPRYLVIGTGKKITLECSQTMGHDKMYWYQQDPGMELHLIHYSYGVNSTEKGDLSSESTVSRIRTEHFPLTLESARPSHTSQYLCASSESGQGVTQYFGPGTRLTVL.

The chain carries TRBV20-1 and TRBJ2-1, with 11 bases aligning to TRBD2. The V gene's germline CDR1 is DFQATT and CDR2 SNEGSKA (reference sequence). The junction had 4 bases not matched to a gene; V was cut back by 5 bases and J by 4 bases. CDR3 length: 14 amino acids. The CDR3 DNA reads TGCAGTGCTGCTCGACTAGCGGGGTACAATGAGCAGTTCTTC. This codes for CSAARLAGYNEQFF.

This clonotype was seen a few times. This sequence joins TRBV15 and TRBJ2-3; perhaps TRBD2 as D (5 bases). This CDR3 contains 14 residues. Germline-derived CDR1 and CDR2 are LNHNV and YYDKDF (reference sequence). Deletions cut 5 bases from V and 5 bases from J, with 14 bases between. The CDR3 nucleotides are TGTGCCACCAGCCTCGAAACGGGGAGAGATACGCAGTATTTT. Translated, it gives CATSLETGRDTQYF.

This clonotype was counted a few times. This rearrangement joins TRBV7-2 to TRBJ2-2; 11 bases match TRBD2. Germline CDR1 reads SGHTA; CDR2 reads FQGNSA. V lost 5 bases, J lost 5 bases, and 10 bases stayed unmatched. CDR3 length equals 17 residues. CDR3 in amino acids: CASSTNLAGGLTGELFF. In DNA form, the CDR3 reads TGTGCCAGCAGCACGAACCTAGCGGGGGGTCTAACCGGGGAGCTGTTTTTT.

This clonotype was observed many times. The rearrangement links TRBV7-2 to TRBJ2-1; TRBD2 aligns across 12 bases. The J segment lost 8 bases and the V segment lost 4 bases, leaving 3 bases of the junction unmatched. This CDR3 is 14 amino acids long. Germline V lookup: CDR1 SGHTA, CDR2 FQGNSA. In nucleotides, the CDR3 is TGTGCCAGCAGCTCTAGCGGGGGGGCCCATGAGCAGTTCTTC. Amino acids: CASSSSGGAHEQFF.

This clonotype was seen a few times. The V call is TRBV12-3 or TRBV12-4, the J call TRBJ1-5; D remains ambiguous. Trimming shortened V by 3 bases and J by 2 bases, and 11 bases separated the two germline ends. There are 15 residues in the CDR3. The CDR3 sequence: CASSFRVRGNQPQHF. The CDR3 DNA reads as TGTGCCAGCAGTTTTCGGGTTAGGGGCAATCAGCCCCAGCATTTT.

The chain combines TRBV29-1 with TRBJ2-7; the D gene could be TRBD1 or TRBD2 (5 bases each). Germline-derived CDR1 and CDR2 are SQVTM and ANQGSEA. This CDR3 spans 12 amino acids. The V gene lost 7 bases and the J gene lost 2 bases, with 12 bases spanning the gap. The CDR3 spells CSGRDGTYEQYF. The DNA for the CDR3 is TGCAGCGGCCGGGACGGTACCTACGAGCAGTACTTC.

This clonotype was counted only a few times. The gene calls are TRBV5-1 and TRBJ2-1; TRBD2 might be the D (5 bases). Germline-derived CDR1 and CDR2 are SGHRS and YFSETQ. There are 15 residues in the CDR3. Deletions cut 2 bases from V and 8 bases from J, with 17 bases between. This chain's CDR3 is CASSFINLARDEQFF. The DNA for the CDR3 is TGCGCCAGCAGCTTCATCAACCTAGCCCGTGATGAGCAGTTCTTC. The full variable domain, completed using reference TRBV5-1 and TRBJ2-1, is KAGVTQTPRYLIKTRGQQVTLSCSPISGHRSVSWYQQTPGQGLQFLFEYFSETQRNKGNFPGRFSGRQFSNSRSEMNVSTLELGDSALYLCASSFINLARDEQFFGPGTRLTVL.

This clonotype was counted at least ten times. This chain uses TRBV15 with TRBJ1-2; D remains unclear. CDR3 length: 12 residues. Germline V gene lookup returns CDR1 LNHNV and CDR2 YYDKDF (reference sequence). Trimming took off 0 bases at V and 6 bases at J, with 5 bases between the two ends. This CDR3 is CATSRDRNGYTF. Here the CDR3 DNA reads TGTGCCACCAGCAGAGACAGGAATGGCTACACCTTC.

This clonotype was found a few times. This chain links TRBV19 with TRBJ1-2; a weak D match, TRBD1 (5 bases). Germline V CDR1 and CDR2: LNHDA, SQIVND (reference sequence). The CDR3 covers 11 residues. V was pared by 8 bases and J by 5 bases, with 9 bases between. The CDR3 sequence: CASGRQYGYTF. In DNA form, the CDR3 reads TGTGCCAGTGGGAGACAGTATGGCTACACCTTC.

There are many counts of this clonotype. The chain joins TRBV15 to TRBJ1-2; 7 nucleotides agree with TRBD1. V was clipped by 2 bases and J by 2 bases; unmatched bases: 14. The CDR3 extends over 18 amino acids. Per the germline V gene, CDR1 is LNHNV and CDR2 is YYDKDF (reference sequence). CDR3 in DNA: TGTGCCACCAGCAGAAAGCTTGAGGGGGCACCCGTCAACTATGGCTACACCTTC. Protein product: CATSRKLEGAPVNYGYTF.

This chain connects TRBV7-2 to TRBJ1-4; no reliable D call. From germline, CDR1 is SGHTA and CDR2 FQGNSA. This CDR3 contains 15 residues. V was trimmed by 5 bases and J by 0 bases, leaving 10 bases between them. CDR3 sequence (DNA): TGTGCCAGCAGCACCAATCCAGCAACTAATGAAAAACTGTTTTTT. It yields the protein CASSTNPATNEKLFF.

The table lists this clonotype with many counts. The V call is TRBV5-1, the J call TRBJ1-2; 9 bases are shared with TRBD1. Germline values: CDR1 SGHRS, CDR2 YFSETQ. V shed 4 bases, J shed 4 bases, and the junction held 5 bases outside the gene matches. This CDR3 is 14 amino acids long. The CDR3 reads CASSRDRDPYGYTF. In nucleotides, the CDR3 is TGCGCCAGCAGCCGGGACAGGGATCCCTATGGCTACACCTTC.

This clonotype was detected a few times. The chain couples TRBV20-1 to TRBJ2-7; 7 nucleotides match TRBD1. The CDR3 sequence is 15 residues long. CDR1 is DFQATT and CDR2 is SNEGSKA in the germline V gene (reference sequence). J lost 0 bases, V lost 3 bases, and 8 bases had no gene match. The CDR3 loop reads CSASANRGSSYEQYF. The CDR3 bases are TGCAGTGCTAGTGCCAACAGGGGTAGCTCCTACGAGCAGTACTTC.

The chain carries TRBV20-1 and TRBJ1-3; D is uncertain. The CDR3 has 15 residues. CDR1 and CDR2 (germline): DFQATT, SNEGSKA (reference sequence). V was shortened by 0 bases and J by 0 bases, with 9 bases between the two germline ends. The CDR3 coding sequence is TGCAGTGCTAGAGAGGGATCTAACTCTGGAAACACCATATATTTT. This encodes CSAREGSNSGNTIYF.

At least ten counts were recorded for this clonotype. This rearrangement joins TRBV7-2 to TRBJ2-7, with TRBD2 matching over 12 bases. Unmatched junction bases numbered 9, after V lost 5 bases and J lost 4 bases. CDR3 length equals 16 residues. Germline loops: CDR1 SGHTA, CDR2 FQGNSA. The CDR3 loop is CASSPRLAGDVYEQYF. Written as DNA, the CDR3 is TGTGCCAGCAGCCCCAGACTAGCGGGAGACGTTTACGAGCAGTACTTC.

The DNA for the CDR3 is TGTGCCAGCAGTTTTTCCGGGCCTACCTCAGGGCAGTTCTTC. Translation gives CASSFSGPTSGQFF. The chain links TRBV27 to TRBJ2-1; D uncertain. Trimming pared 3 bases from V and 12 bases from J, leaving 18 bases between. This CDR3 region has 14 residues. Germline lookup yields CDR1 MNHEY and CDR2 SMNVEV (reference sequence).

This clonotype was observed a few times. The chain joins TRBV5-1 to TRBJ2-3; 10 bases match TRBD2. Germline V gene data show CDR1 as SGHRS and CDR2 as YFSETQ. This CDR3 spans 18 amino acids. V was pared by 7 bases and J by 1 base, with 15 bases of the junction left unmatched. CDR3: CASSLGVAGGVGTDTQYF. CDR3 nucleotide sequence: TGCGCCAGCTCCCTCGGGGTAGCGGGAGGAGTTGGCACAGATACGCAGTATTTT.

This clonotype was seen only a few times. This rearrangement joins TRBV27 to TRBJ1-1; D perhaps matches TRBD1 (5 bases). The ends were cut back, 5 bases at V and 2 bases at J, with 21 bases in the middle. Germline lookup yields CDR1 MNHEY and CDR2 SMNVEV (reference sequence). There are 17 residues in the CDR3. For the CDR3, the DNA is TGTGCCAGCAGTCTCCTATTGGCCACAGGACCCAACACTGAAGCTTTCTTT. Encoded protein: CASSLLLATGPNTEAFF.

The rearrangement uses TRBV15 and TRBJ2-7; 8 positions agree with TRBD1. The CDR3 loop spans 13 amino acids. The germline V gene encodes CDR1 LNHNV and CDR2 YYDKDF (reference sequence). The J segment lost 7 bases and the V segment lost 5 bases, leaving 7 bases of the junction unmatched. This CDR3 is CATSLDRGGEQYF. The CDR3 DNA follows: TGTGCCACCAGCCTCGACAGGGGTGGAGAGCAGTACTTC.

This clonotype has a count of ten or more. The V call is TRBV5-1, the J call TRBJ2-7, with 7 bases aligning to TRBD1. V dropped 4 bases and J dropped 0; count of bases not matched to a gene: 1. The CDR3 loop spans 13 amino acids. From germline, CDR1 is SGHRS and CDR2 YFSETQ. CDR3 residues: CASSRTGSYEQYF. The CDR3 DNA reads TGCGCCAGCAGCAGGACAGGCTCCTACGAGCAGTACTTC.

This rearrangement joins TRBV3-1 to TRBJ2-1; possibly TRBD2 for D (8 bases). The CDR3 has 15 amino acids. The V gene's germline CDR1 is LGHDT and CDR2 YNNKEL (reference sequence). V lost 7 bases and J 6 bases, leaving 19 bases between the germline ends. CDR3 DNA: TGTGCCAGCAACCAGGGGGGACTAGGAGTCAATGAGCAGTTCTTC. This gives the protein CASNQGGLGVNEQFF.

This chain connects TRBV5-6 to TRBJ2-7; 10 bases are shared with TRBD2. CDR1 is SGHDT, CDR2 YYEEEE, per germline. The trim removed 0 bases at V and 2 bases at J, leaving 11 bases unmatched. This CDR3 has 18 amino acids. CDR3 loop: CASSLDLASGSFPYEQYF. The CDR3 nucleotides are TGTGCCAGCAGCTTGGACCTGGCTAGCGGGAGTTTCCCCTACGAGCAGTACTTC.

This CDR3 reads CASSPGRRYDNTDTQYF. CDR3 nucleotide sequence: TGTGCCAGCAGTCCAGGGAGACGTTACGATAACACAGATACGCAGTATTTT. The V and J genes are TRBV6-2 or TRBV6-3 and TRBJ2-3; D tentatively reads TRBD1 or TRBD2 (5 bases each). CDR3 length equals 17 residues. Trimming took 5 bases from V and 2 from J, leaving 20 bases between them. Looked up from germline, CDR1 is MNHEY and CDR2 is SVGEGT.